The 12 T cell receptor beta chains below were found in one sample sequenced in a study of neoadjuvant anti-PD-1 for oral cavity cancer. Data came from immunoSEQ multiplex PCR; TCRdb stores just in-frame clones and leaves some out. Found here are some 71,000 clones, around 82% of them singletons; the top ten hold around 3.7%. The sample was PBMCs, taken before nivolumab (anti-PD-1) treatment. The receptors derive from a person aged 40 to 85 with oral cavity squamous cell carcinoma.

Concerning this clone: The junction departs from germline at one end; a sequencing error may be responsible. CDR3 sequence: CTSTLTAFAEAFF. In DNA form, the CDR3 reads TGTACCAGCACCTTGACTGCGTTCGCTGAAGCTTTCTTT. The rearrangement links TRBV6-6 to TRBJ1-1; D is unresolved. The CDR3 runs 13 residues. Germline V gene sequence: CDR1 MNHNY, CDR2 SVGAGI (reference sequence).

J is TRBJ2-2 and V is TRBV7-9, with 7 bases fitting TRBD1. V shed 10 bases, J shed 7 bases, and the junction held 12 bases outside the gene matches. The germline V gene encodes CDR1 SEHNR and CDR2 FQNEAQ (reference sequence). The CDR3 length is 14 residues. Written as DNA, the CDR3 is TGTGCCACAAAGTGGACAGGCGGTCACGGGGAGCTGTTTTTT. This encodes CATKWTGGHGELFF.

In DNA, the CDR3 is TGTGCCAGCAGCCCCCGAGACAGGGAGGGGGGCTACACCTTC. Its protein product is CASSPRDREGGYTF. The chain carries TRBV11-2 and TRBJ1-2; the match to TRBD1 covers 7 bases. The CDR3 consists of 14 residues. V lost 5 bases, J lost 8 bases, and 11 bases stayed unmatched. Germline V gene data show CDR1 as SGHAT and CDR2 as FQNNGV.

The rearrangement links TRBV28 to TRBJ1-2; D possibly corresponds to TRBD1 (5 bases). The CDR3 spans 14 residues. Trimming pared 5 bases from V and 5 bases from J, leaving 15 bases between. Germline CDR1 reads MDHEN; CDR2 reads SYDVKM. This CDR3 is CASSPSTGDYGYTF. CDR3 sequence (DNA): TGTGCCAGCAGTCCTAGCACGGGGGATTATGGCTACACCTTC.

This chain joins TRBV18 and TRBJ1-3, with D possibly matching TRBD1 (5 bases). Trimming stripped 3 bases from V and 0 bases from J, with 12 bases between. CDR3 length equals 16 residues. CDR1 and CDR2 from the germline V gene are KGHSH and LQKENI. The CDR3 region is CASSPLNRGSGNTIYF. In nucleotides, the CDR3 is TGTGCCAGCTCACCCCTAAATAGGGGCTCTGGAAACACCATATATTTT.

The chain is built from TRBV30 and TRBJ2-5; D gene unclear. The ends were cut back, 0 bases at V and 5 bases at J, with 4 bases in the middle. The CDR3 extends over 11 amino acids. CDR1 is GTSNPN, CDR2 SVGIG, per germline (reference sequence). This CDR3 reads CAWSVWETQYF. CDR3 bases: TGTGCCTGGAGTGTATGGGAGACCCAGTACTTC. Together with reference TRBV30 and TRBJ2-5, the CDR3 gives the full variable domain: SQTIHQWPATLVQPVGSPLSLECTVEGTSNPNLYWYRQAAGRGLQLLFYSVGIGQISSEVPQNLSASRPQDRQFILSSKKLLLSDSGFYLCAWSVWETQYFGPGTRLLVL.

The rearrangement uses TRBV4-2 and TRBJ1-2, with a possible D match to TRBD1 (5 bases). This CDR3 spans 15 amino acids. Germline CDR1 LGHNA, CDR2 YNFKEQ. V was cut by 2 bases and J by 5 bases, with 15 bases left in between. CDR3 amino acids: CASSQPRQGPYGYTF. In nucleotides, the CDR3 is TGTGCCAGCAGCCAACCGAGGCAGGGACCTTATGGCTACACCTTC.

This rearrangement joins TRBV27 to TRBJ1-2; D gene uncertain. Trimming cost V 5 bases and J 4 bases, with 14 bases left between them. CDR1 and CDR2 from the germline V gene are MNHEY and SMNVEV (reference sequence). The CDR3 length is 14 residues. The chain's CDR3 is CASSPPYPPYGYTF. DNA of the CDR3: TGTGCCAGCAGTCCCCCCTATCCGCCCTATGGCTACACCTTC.

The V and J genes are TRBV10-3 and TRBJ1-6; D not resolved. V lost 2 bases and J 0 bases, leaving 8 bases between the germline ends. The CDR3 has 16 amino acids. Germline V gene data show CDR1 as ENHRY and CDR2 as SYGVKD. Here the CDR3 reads CAISERSSSYNSPLHF. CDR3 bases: TGTGCCATCAGTGAGCGATCCAGCTCCTATAATTCACCCCTCCACTTT.

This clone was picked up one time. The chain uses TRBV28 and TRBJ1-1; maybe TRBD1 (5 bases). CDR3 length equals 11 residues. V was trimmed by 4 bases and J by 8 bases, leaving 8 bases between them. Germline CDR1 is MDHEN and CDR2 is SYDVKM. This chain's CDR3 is CASSSWDEAFF. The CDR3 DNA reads TGTGCCAGCAGTTCGTGGGACGAAGCTTTCTTT.

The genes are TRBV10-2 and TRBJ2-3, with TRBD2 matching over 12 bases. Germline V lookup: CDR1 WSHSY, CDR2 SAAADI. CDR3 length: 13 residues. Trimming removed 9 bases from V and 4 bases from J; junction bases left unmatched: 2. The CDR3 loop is CASRLAGADTQYF. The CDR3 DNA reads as TGCGCCAGTCGACTAGCGGGGGCAGATACGCAGTATTTT.

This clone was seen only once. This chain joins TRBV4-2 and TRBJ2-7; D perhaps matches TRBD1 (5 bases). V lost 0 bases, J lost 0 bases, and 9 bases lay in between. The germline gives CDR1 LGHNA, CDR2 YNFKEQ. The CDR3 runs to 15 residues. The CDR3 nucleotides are TGTGCCAGCAGCCAAGATGGAGACAGCTCCTACGAGCAGTACTTC. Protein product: CASSQDGDSSYEQYF.